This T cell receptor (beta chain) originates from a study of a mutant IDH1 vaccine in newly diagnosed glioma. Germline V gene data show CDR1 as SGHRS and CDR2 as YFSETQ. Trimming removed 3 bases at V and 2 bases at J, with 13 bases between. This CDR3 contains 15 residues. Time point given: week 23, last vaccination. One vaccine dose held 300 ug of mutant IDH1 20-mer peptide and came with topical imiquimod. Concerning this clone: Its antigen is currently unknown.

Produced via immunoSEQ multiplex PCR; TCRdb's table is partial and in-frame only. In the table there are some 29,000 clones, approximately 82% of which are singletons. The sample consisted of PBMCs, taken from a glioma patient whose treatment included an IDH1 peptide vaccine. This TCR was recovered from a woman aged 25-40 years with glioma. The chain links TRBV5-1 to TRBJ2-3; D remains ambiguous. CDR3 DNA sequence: TGCGCCAGCAGCTCTATGCCGGGTTACACAGATACGCAGTATTTT. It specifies CASSSMPGYTDTQYF.